This TCR beta chain was observed in a study of naive and memory T cell subsets. This CDR3 is 17 amino acids long. Trimming took off 5 bases at V and 0 bases at J, with 20 bases between the two ends. Per germline, CDR1 SGHTA and CDR2 FQGNSA. An equimolar mix of two oligonucleotides served as the beta constant-region primer for TRBC1 and TRBC2. Ligation attached a single-stranded oligonucleotide with a 12-nucleotide UMI and the SP2 primer to the cDNA 3' end. TCRdb called the UMI-ligation and nested PCR reads again in MiXCR, with one record for every CDR3 protein. The sample holds roughly 91,000 distinct CDR3 sequences; 10% to 15% are singletons and the top ten take about 0.93%. This clonotype was counted ten times or more. Its specificity is not known. The study, taken as a whole, reports: Activation and differentiation may alter RNA-based TCR counts.

This TCR was recovered from a human donor in good health. Material: central memory CD4+ T cells from blood. The chain joins TRBV7-2 to TRBJ2-7, with D unclear. CDR3 nucleotides: TGTGCCAGCAGCCCTCGTACCTCTTTAGATCCCTCCTACGAGCAGTACTTC. It is translated as CASSPRTSLDPSYEQYF.